A single sample gave rise to the 6 T cell receptor beta chains below, sequenced in a study of cytomegalovirus exposure and HLA in healthy donors. Sequencing used immunoSEQ multiplex PCR; TCRdb keeps in-frame clones, though not all of them. The repertoire holds about 220,000 clones, with approximately 80% as singletons. The sequenced sample consisted of PBMCs. These receptors were taken from a woman aged 30 to 39 in good health and CMV-seropositive.

This chain connects TRBV12-5 to TRBJ2-1; D is possibly TRBD2 (5 bases). V lost 6 bases, J lost 10 bases, and 19 bases lay in between. Per the germline V gene, CDR1 is LGHNT and CDR2 is FRNRAP. The CDR3 spans 14 residues. For the CDR3, the DNA is TGTGCTAGTGGCCGTACAACTAGGCCCCTCGAGCAGTTCTTC. It encodes CASGRTTRPLEQFF.

The chain has TRBV6-6 and TRBJ1-5; D is ambiguous. V was shortened by 2 bases and J by 2 bases, with 10 bases between the two germline ends. The CDR3 has 15 amino acids. Germline CDR1 MNHNY, CDR2 SVGAGI (reference sequence). The DNA for the CDR3 is TGTGCCAGCAGTTACGGGGTGATGGGCAATCAGCCCCAGCATTTT. This translates into CASSYGVMGNQPQHF.

V gene TRBV5-1 combines with J gene TRBJ1-2; 7 bases map to TRBD1. V shed 4 bases, J shed 4 bases, and the junction held 7 bases outside the gene matches. The CDR3 totals 14 residues. Germline-derived CDR1 and CDR2 are SGHRS and YFSETQ. The chain's CDR3 is CASSPDRARYGYTF. CDR3 bases: TGCGCCAGCAGCCCCGACAGGGCCCGCTATGGCTACACCTTC.

The chain combines TRBV28 with TRBJ1-2; D ambiguous. CDR3 length: 16 residues. With 5 bases removed from V and 7 bases from J, the gap between germline ends came to 23 bases. Germline V lookup: CDR1 MDHEN, CDR2 SYDVKM. The CDR3 protein is CASSTSDRGYRSGYTF. CDR3 DNA: TGTGCCAGCAGTACCAGCGATCGGGGATATCGAAGTGGCTACACCTTC.

The DNA of the CDR3 is TGTGCCAGCAGTTACTCGAGCAGGATTAACTATGGCTACACCTTC. This sequence encodes CASSYSSRINYGYTF. The chain carries TRBV6-5 and TRBJ1-2; D remains unclear. This CDR3 is built from 15 residues. The V gene's germline CDR1 is MNHEY and CDR2 SVGAGI. Trimming removed 0 bases from V and 1 base from J, with 9 bases in between.

This clone was counted between two and nine times. The rearrangement links TRBV9 to TRBJ1-2; perhaps TRBD1 as D (5 bases). V was clipped by 0 bases and J by 8 bases, with 29 bases between them. Germline V CDR1 and CDR2: SGDLS, YYNGEE. The CDR3 length is 19 residues. The CDR3: CASSVDWGGTKGSDPGYTF. The CDR3 nucleotides read TGTGCCAGCAGCGTAGATTGGGGAGGTACGAAGGGGTCCGACCCCGGCTACACCTTC. The full variable domain, completed using reference TRBV9 and TRBJ1-2, is DSGVTQTPKHLITATGQRVTLRCSPRSGDLSVYWYQQSLDQGLQFLIQYYNGEERAKGNILERFSAQQFPDLHSELNLSSLELGDSALYFCASSVDWGGTKGSDPGYTFGSGTRLTVV.